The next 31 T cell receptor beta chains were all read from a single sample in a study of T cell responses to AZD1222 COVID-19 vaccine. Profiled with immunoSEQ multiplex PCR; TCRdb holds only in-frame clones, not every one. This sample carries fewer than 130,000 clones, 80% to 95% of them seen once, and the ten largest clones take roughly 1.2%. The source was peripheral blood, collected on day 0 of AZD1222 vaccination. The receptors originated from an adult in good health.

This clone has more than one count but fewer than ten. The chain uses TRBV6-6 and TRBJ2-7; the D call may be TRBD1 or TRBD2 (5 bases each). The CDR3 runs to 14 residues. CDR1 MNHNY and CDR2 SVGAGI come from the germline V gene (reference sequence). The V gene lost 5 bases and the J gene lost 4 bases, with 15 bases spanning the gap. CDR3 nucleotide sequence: TGTGCCAGCAGTCCCCCGGGGCCCCAATACGAGCAGTACTTC. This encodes CASSPPGPQYEQYF.

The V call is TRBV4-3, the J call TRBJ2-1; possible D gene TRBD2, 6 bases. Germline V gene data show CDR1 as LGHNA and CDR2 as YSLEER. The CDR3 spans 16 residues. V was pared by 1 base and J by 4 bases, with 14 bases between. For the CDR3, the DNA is TGCGCCAGCAGCCAAGGTTGGGACTCCTCATACAATGAGCAGTTCTTC. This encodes CASSQGWDSSYNEQFF.

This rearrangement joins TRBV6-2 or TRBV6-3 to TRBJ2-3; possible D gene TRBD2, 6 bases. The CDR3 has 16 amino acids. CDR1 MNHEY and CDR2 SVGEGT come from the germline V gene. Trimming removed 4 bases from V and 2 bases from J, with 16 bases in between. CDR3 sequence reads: CASSSFAGRSTDTQYF. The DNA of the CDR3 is TGTGCCAGCAGTTCCTTCGCGGGGAGATCCACAGATACGCAGTATTTT.

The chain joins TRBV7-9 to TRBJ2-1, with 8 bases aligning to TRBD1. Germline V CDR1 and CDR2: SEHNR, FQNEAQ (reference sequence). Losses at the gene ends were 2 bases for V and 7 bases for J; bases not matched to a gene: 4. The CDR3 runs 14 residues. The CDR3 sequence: CASSLNRGYNEQFF. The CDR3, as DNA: TGTGCCAGCAGCTTAAACAGGGGGTATAATGAGCAGTTCTTC.

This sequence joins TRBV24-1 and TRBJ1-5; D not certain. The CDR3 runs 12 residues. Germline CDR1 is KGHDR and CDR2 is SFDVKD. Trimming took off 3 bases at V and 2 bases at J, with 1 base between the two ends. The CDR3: CATSDGNQPQHF. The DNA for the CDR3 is TGTGCCACCAGTGATGGCAATCAGCCCCAGCATTTT.

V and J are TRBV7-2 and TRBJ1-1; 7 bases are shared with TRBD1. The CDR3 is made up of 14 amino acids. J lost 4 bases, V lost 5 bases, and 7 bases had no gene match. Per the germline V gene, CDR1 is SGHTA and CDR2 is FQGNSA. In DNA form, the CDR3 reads TGTGCCAGCAGCGACAGGGCCGGTAGCACTGAAGCTTTCTTT. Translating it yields CASSDRAGSTEAFF.

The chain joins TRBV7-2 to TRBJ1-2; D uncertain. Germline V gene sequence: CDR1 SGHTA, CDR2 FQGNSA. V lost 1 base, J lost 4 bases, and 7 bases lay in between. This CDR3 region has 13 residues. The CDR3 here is CASSLVTGYGYTF. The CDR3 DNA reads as TGTGCCAGCAGCTTAGTGACGGGCTATGGCTACACCTTC.

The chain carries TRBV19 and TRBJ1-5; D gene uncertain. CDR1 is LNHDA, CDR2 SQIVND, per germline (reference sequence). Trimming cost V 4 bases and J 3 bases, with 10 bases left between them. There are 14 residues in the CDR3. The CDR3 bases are TGTGCCAGTAGTAGGTGGGCAAACAATCAGCCCCAGCATTTT. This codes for CASSRWANNQPQHF.

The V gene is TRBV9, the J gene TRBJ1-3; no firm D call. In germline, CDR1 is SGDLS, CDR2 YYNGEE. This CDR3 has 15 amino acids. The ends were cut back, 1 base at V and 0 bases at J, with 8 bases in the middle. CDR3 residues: CASSVRSNSGNTIYF. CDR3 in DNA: TGTGCCAGCAGCGTACGGAGCAACTCTGGAAACACCATATATTTT.

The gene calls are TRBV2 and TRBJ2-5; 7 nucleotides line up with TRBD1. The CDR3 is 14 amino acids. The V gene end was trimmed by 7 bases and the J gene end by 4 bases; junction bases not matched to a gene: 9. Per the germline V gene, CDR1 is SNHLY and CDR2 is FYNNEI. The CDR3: CASTTQGGGETQYF. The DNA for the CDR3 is TGTGCCAGCACCACACAAGGGGGCGGAGAGACCCAGTACTTC.

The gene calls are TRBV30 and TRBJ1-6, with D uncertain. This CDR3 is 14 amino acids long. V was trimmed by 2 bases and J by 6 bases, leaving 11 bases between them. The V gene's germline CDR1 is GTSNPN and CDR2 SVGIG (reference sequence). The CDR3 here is CAWSHGNRNSPLHF. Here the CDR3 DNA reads TGTGCCTGGAGTCACGGGAATCGTAATTCACCCCTCCACTTT.

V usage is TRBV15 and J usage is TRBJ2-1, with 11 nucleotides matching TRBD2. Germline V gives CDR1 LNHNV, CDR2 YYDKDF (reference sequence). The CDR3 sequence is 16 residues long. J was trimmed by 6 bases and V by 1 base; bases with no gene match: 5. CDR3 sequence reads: CATSRVSGGARNEQFF. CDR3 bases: TGTGCCACCAGCAGAGTTAGCGGGGGGGCCCGCAATGAGCAGTTCTTC.

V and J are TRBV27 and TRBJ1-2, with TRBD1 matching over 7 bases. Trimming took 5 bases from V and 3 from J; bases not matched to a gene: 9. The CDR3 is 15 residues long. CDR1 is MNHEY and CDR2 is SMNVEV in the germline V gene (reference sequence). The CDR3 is CASSRYTGAHYGYTF. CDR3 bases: TGTGCCAGCAGTCGCTATACAGGGGCCCACTATGGCTACACCTTC.

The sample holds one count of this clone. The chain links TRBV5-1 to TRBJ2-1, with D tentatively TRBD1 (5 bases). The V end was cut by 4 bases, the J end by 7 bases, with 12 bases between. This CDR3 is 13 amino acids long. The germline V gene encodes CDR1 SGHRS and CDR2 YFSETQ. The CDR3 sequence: CASSGSPGNEQFF. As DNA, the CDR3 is TGCGCCAGCAGCGGAAGCCCAGGGAATGAGCAGTTCTTC.

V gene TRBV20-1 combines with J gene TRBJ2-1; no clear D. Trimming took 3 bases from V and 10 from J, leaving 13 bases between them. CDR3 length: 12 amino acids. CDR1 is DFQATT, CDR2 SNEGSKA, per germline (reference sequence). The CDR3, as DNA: TGCAGTGCTAGTCTTCAGTTCGGGGAGCAGTTCTTC. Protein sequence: CSASLQFGEQFF.

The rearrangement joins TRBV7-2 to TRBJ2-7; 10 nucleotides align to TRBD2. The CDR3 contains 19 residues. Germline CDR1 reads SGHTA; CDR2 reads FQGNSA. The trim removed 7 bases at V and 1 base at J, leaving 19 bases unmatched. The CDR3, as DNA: TGTGCCAGCACCCCCCGAGGGGCAGCGGGAGGGCTCGGATCCTACGAGCAGTACTTC. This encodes CASTPRGAAGGLGSYEQYF.

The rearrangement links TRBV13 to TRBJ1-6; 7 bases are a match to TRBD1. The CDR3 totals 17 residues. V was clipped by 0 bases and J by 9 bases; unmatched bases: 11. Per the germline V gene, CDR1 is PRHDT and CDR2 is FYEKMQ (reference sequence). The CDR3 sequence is CASSLGERGGTRSPLHF. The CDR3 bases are TGTGCCAGCAGCTTAGGGGAAAGAGGGGGCACTCGTTCACCCCTCCACTTT.

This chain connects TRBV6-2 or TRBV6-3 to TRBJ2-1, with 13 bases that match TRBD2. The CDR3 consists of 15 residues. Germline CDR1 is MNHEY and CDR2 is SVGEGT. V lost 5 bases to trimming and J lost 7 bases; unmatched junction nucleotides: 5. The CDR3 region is CASSTSGRGWNEQFF. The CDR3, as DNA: TGTGCCAGCAGTACTAGCGGGAGGGGTTGGAATGAGCAGTTCTTC.

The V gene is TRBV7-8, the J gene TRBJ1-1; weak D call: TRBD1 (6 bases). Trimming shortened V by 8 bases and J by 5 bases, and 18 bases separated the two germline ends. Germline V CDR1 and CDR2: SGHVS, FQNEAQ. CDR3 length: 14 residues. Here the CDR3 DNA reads TGTGCCAGCGATATGGGGGGGCGGCTAACTGAAGCTTTCTTT. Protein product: CASDMGGRLTEAFF.

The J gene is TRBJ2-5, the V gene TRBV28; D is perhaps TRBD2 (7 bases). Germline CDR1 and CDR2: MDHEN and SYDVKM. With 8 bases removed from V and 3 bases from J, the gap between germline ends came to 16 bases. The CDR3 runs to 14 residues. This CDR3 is CASSPGGGEETQYF. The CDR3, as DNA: TGTGCCAGCTCCCCTGGGGGGGGCGAAGAGACCCAGTACTTC.

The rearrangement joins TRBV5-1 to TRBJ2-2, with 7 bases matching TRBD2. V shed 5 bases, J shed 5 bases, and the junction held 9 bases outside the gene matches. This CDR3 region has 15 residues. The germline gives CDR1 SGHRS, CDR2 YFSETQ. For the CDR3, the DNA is TGCGCCAGCAGTTTTTTCCTAGCGGTTACCGGGGAGCTGTTTTTT. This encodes CASSFFLAVTGELFF.

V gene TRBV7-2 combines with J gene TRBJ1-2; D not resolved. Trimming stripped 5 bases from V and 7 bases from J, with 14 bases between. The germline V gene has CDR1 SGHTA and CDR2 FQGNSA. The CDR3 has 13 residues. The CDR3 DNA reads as TGTGCCAGCAGCCCGGCGAGTCCATCTGGCTACACCTTC. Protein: CASSPASPSGYTF.

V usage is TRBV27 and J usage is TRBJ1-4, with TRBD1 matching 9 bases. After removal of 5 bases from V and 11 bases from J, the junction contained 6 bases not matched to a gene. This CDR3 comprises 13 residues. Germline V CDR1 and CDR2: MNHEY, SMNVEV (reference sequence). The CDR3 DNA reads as TGTGCCAGCAGTCACGGACAGGGGTTGAAACTGTTTTTT. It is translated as CASSHGQGLKLFF.

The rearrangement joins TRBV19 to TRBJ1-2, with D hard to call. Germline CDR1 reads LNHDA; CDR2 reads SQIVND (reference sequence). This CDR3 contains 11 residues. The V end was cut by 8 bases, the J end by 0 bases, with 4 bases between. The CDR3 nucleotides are TGTGCCAGTGAAACTAACTATGGCTACACCTTC. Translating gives CASETNYGYTF. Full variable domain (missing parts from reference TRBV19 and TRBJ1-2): DGGITQSPKYLFRKEGQNVTLSCEQNLNHDAMYWYRQDPGQGLRLIYYSQIVNDFQKGDIAEGYSVSREKKESFPLTVTSAQKNPTAFYLCASETNYGYTFGSGTRLTVV.

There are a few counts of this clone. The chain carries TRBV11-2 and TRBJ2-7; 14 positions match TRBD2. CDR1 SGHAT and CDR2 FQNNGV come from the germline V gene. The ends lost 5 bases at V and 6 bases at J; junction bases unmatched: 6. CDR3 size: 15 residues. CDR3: CASSPGTSGSGEQYF. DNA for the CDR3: TGTGCCAGCAGCCCCGGGACTAGCGGGAGCGGCGAGCAGTACTTC.

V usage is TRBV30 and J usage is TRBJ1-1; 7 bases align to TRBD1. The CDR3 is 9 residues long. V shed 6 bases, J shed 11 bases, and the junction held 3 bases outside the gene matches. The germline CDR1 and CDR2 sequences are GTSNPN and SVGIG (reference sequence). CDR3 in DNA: TGTGCCTGCGGGACAGTGGCTTTCTTT. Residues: CACGTVAFF.

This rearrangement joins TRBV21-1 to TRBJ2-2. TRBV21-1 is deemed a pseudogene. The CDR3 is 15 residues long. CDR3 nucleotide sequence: TGTGCCAGCAGCAAACACGGGCCTAACACCGGGGAGCTGTTTTTT. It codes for CASSKHGPNTGELFF.

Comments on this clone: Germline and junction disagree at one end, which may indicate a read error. CDR3 protein: CASSLGLAFYNEQFF. The CDR3 nucleotides are TGTGCCAGCAGTTTGGGACTAGCGTTTTACAATGAGCAGTTCTTC. The J gene is TRBJ2-1, the V gene TRBV5-5; 10 bases are shared with TRBD2. Germline V gene data show CDR1 as SGHKS and CDR2 as YYEKEE (reference sequence). The CDR3 runs to 15 residues.

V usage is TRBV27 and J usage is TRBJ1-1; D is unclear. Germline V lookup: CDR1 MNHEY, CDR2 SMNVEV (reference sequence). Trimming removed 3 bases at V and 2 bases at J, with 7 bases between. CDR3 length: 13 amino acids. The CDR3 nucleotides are TGTGCCAGCAGTTTCCTAGCTAACACTGAAGCTTTCTTT. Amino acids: CASSFLANTEAFF.

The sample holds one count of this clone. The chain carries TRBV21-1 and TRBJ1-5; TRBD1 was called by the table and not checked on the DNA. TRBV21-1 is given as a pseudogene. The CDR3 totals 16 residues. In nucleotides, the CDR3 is TGTGCCAGCAGCTCCCCCAGGGGGCGGGGGAATCAGCCCCAGCATTTT. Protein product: CASSSPRGRGNQPQHF.

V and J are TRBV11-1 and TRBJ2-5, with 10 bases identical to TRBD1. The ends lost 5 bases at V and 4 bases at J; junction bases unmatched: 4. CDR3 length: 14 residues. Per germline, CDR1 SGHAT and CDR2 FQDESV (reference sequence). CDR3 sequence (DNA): TGTGCCAGCAGCCCGGGACAGGGGCGAGAGACCCAGTACTTC. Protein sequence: CASSPGQGRETQYF.